A selection of T cell receptor beta chains follows, all from one sample in a study of early stage breast cancer tumors. Assay: immunoSEQ multiplex PCR; the TCRdb copy retains only in-frame clones and omits some. The repertoire holds about 29,000 clones, with about four fifths as singletons. Input material: blood. These receptors were obtained from a person aged 45 to 59 with breast cancer. The CDR3 runs from the conserved cysteine through the conserved F or W. D genes are given only for firm matches. The size of a clone is reported for some rows only, either as once, few or many, or as a class for expanded clones.

j_call | clone_size | d_call | v_call | cdr3_aa | cdr3_nt
TRBJ1-2 | NA | NA | TRBV25-1 | CASSLGGSRNYGYTF | TGTGCCAGCAGCCTCGGGGGTTCTCGGAACTATGGCTACACCTTC
TRBJ1-5 | NA | NA | TRBV5-4 | CASSLGGREGQPQHF | TGTGCCAGCAGCTTGGGGGGCAGGGAGGGACAGCCCCAGCATTTT
TRBJ1-1 | once | TRBD1 | TRBV2 | CASSVGQVAFF | TGTGCCAGCAGTGTGGGACAGGTGGCTTTCTTT
TRBJ1-1 | NA | NA | TRBV5-1 | CASSLGGLNTEAFF | TGCGCCAGCAGCTTGGGGGGGCTAAACACTGAAGCTTTCTTT
TRBJ1-4 | NA | NA | TRBV27 | CASSLRPGNEKLFF | TGTGCCAGCAGTTTAAGGCCCGGGAACGAAAAACTGTTTTTT
TRBJ1-1 | NA | NA | TRBV5-1 | CASSLVFSGDTEAFF | TGCGCCAGCAGCTTGGTCTTCTCAGGGGACACTGAAGCTTTCTTT
TRBJ1-4 | NA | NA | TRBV6-5 | CASSSVEGNEKLFF | TGTGCCAGCAGTTCCGTGGAGGGTAATGAAAAACTGTTTTTT
TRBJ2-6 | NA | TRBD2 | TRBV28 | CASSPTGTSGSGGANVLTF | TGTGCCAGCAGTCCAACCGGGACTAGCGGGAGCGGTGGGGCCAACGTCCTGACTTTC
TRBJ2-1 | NA | NA | TRBV4-3 | CASSYEKQGYEQFF | TGCGCCAGCAGCTATGAAAAACAGGGCTATGAGCAGTTCTTC
TRBJ2-1 | NA | TRBD2 | TRBV9 | CASTPGLAGEQFF | TGTGCCAGCACGCCGGGACTAGCGGGTGAGCAGTTCTTC
TRBJ2-7 | NA | NA | TRBV11-1 | CASSPQPGPRPREQYF | TGTGCCAGCAGCCCGCAACCGGGCCCCCGGCCTAGGGAGCAGTACTTC
TRBJ2-7 | NA | NA | TRBV5-1 | CASNRTVEQYF | TGCGCCAGCAATAGGACGGTCGAGCAGTACTTC
TRBJ2-5 | NA | NA | TRBV5-1 | CASSLIPGETQYF | TGCGCCAGCAGCTTGATTCCGGGGGAGACCCAGTACTTC
TRBJ1-1 | NA | TRBD1 | TRBV27 | CASSRTTGARTEAFF | TGTGCCAGCAGTCGAACGACAGGGGCAAGGACTGAAGCTTTCTTT
TRBJ2-4 | NA | TRBD2 | TRBV4-2 | CASSQDRTSGQEAKNIQYF | TGTGCCAGCAGCCAAGATCGAACTAGCGGTCAGGAGGCCAAAAACATTCAGTACTTC
TRBJ1-3 | NA | NA | TRBV28 | CASGVLGHSSGNTIYF | TGTGCCAGCGGCGTATTAGGCCACTCCTCTGGAAACACCATATATTTT
TRBJ2-3 | NA | NA | TRBV14 | CASSWDVTDTQYF | TGTGCCAGCAGCTGGGACGTGACAGATACGCAGTATTTT
TRBJ1-1 | few | NA | TRBV3-1/TRBV3-2 | CARDEAFF | TGTGCTCGGGATGAAGCTTTCTTT
TRBJ2-1 | NA | NA | TRBV11-3 | CASSLAGDEQFF | TGTGCCAGCAGCTTAGCCGGGGATGAGCAGTTCTTC
TRBJ1-4 | NA | NA | TRBV27 | CASSPNRVLAEKLFF | TGTGCCAGCAGTCCGAACAGGGTTTTGGCTGAAAAACTGTTTTTT
TRBJ2-3 | NA | NA | TRBV7-9 | CASSQSGPGGLYF | TGTGCCAGCAGCCAATCAGGGCCCGGGGGATTATATTTT
TRBJ2-7 | NA | NA | TRBV25-1 | CASSEWEGAYEQYF | TGTGCCAGCAGTGAATGGGAGGGGGCTTACGAGCAGTACTTC
TRBJ2-7 | few | NA | TRBV19 | CASSFGTGRPYEQYF | TGTGCCAGTAGTTTCGGAACAGGGCGCCCCTACGAGCAGTACTTC
TRBJ1-2 | NA | NA | TRBV28 | CASSEDGIYGYTF | TGTGCCAGCAGTGAGGACGGAATCTATGGCTACACCTTC
TRBJ2-5 | NA | NA | TRBV7-6 | CASKNSGPGETQYF | TGTGCCAGCAAAAATAGCGGACCGGGAGAGACCCAGTACTTC
TRBJ1-1 | NA | TRBD1 | TRBV28 | CASSYFGQGPEAFF | TGTGCCAGCAGTTACTTCGGACAGGGACCTGAAGCTTTCTTT
TRBJ2-1 | NA | TRBD2 | TRBV5-4 | CASSTSGRGGNEQFF | TGTGCCAGCAGCACTAGCGGGAGGGGAGGAAATGAGCAGTTCTTC
TRBJ2-3 | NA | NA | TRBV7-9 | CASSPPGPGTDTQYF | TGTGCCAGCAGCCCCCCGGGCCCCGGCACAGATACGCAGTATTTT
TRBJ2-3 | NA | NA | TRBV5-1 | CASSLAGGGGRPDTQYF | TGCGCCAGCAGCTTGGCCGGGGGCGGCGGTCGGCCAGATACGCAGTATTTT
TRBJ1-2 | NA | TRBD1 | TRBV6-4 | CASSERTGDGYTF | TGTGCCAGCAGTGAGCGGACAGGGGATGGCTACACCTTC
TRBJ2-3 | once | NA | TRBV9 | CASSVEGGSTDTQYF | TGTGCCAGCAGCGTAGAGGGGGGGAGCACAGATACGCAGTATTTT
TRBJ2-7 | NA | NA | TRBV2 | CASWQGQASSYEQYF | TGTGCCAGCTGGCAAGGCCAGGCTAGCTCCTACGAGCAGTACTTC
TRBJ1-4 | NA | TRBD1 | TRBV11-1 | CASSRDRFERATNEKLFF | TGTGCCAGCAGCCGGGACAGGTTTGAGAGGGCAACTAATGAAAAACTGTTTTTT
TRBJ1-1 | NA | TRBD1 | TRBV2 | CASSGGRGLTEAFF | TGTGCCAGCAGTGGGGGCAGGGGGTTGACTGAAGCTTTCTTT
TRBJ2-7 | NA | TRBD1 | TRBV14 | CASSLKQPGQGFYEQYF | TGTGCCAGCAGCCTGAAACAACCAGGACAGGGATTCTACGAGCAGTACTTC
TRBJ1-4 | NA | NA | TRBV5-1 | CASSHQAFNEKLFF | TGCGCCAGCAGCCATCAGGCTTTTAATGAAAAACTGTTTTTT
TRBJ2-3 | NA | NA | TRBV28 | CASSPRSIVGTDTQYF | TGTGCCAGCAGTCCTCGGTCGATTGTGGGCACAGATACGCAGTATTTT
TRBJ2-5 | NA | NA | TRBV2 | CAGRRGMRGETQYF | TGTGCCGGACGGAGGGGGATGCGGGGGGAGACCCAGTACTTC
TRBJ2-3 | NA | TRBD2 | TRBV6-6 | CASSPLPAGGPDTQYF | TGTGCCAGCAGTCCCCTCCCCGCGGGAGGCCCAGATACGCAGTATTTT
TRBJ2-1 | NA | NA | TRBV2 | CASSEALPAGLFFEQFF | TGTGCCAGCAGTGAAGCGCTTCCGGCAGGACTTTTTTTTGAGCAGTTCTTC
TRBJ2-7 | NA | TRBD2 | TRBV6-1 | CASRGGLAGNYEQYF | TGTGCCAGCAGGGGAGGACTAGCGGGGAACTACGAGCAGTACTTC
TRBJ2-7 | NA | NA | TRBV2 | CASSFFRGAEQYF | TGTGCCAGCAGTTTTTTCCGTGGGGCCGAGCAGTACTTC
TRBJ2-3 | NA | TRBD2 | TRBV7-6 | CASSLLRGSTDTQYF | TGTGCCAGCAGCTTACTGCGGGGGAGCACAGATACGCAGTATTTT
TRBJ2-2 | NA | TRBD1 | TRBV5-6 | CASSLGTGGSGELFF | TGTGCCAGCAGCTTGGGGACAGGGGGGTCCGGGGAGCTGTTTTTT
TRBJ1-3 | NA | TRBD1 | TRBV19 | CATIPGQGWGTGNTIYF | TGTGCCACTATCCCGGGACAGGGATGGGGCACTGGAAACACCATATATTTT
TRBJ2-5 | NA | NA | TRBV5-4 | CASSPQGLETQYF | TGTGCCAGCAGCCCCCAGGGGTTAGAGACCCAGTACTTC
TRBJ2-1 | few | TRBD2 | TRBV29-1 | CSVDPAGLYNEQFF | TGCAGCGTTGATCCAGCGGGGCTTTACAATGAGCAGTTCTTC